This T cell receptor (beta chain) was sequenced for a study of cytomegalovirus exposure and HLA in healthy donors. Findings and limits, study-wide: Rarity characterized most TCR sequences, yet some public TCRs appeared in many donors.

The donors gave bone marrow, and they were healthy. Note on this clone: Antigen unknown.

CDR3 length: 15 amino acids. Trimming pared 3 bases from V and 1 base from J, leaving 12 bases between. Germline assignment: CDR1 SGHVS and CDR2 FQNEAQ. Both 60 Vbeta primers and 13 Jbeta primers went into the PCR. Sequenced by immunoSEQ multiplex PCR; TCRdb stores in-frame clones only, minus some. This table has roughly 190,000 clones, around 81% appearing once. The clonotype comes from a young man in good health and CMV-seronegative. V usage is TRBV7-8 and J usage is TRBJ1-1; D not resolved. The sample was PBMCs. CDR3: CASSLNIGENTEAFF. CDR3 sequence (DNA): TGTGCCAGCAGCTTGAATATCGGGGAGAACACTGAAGCTTTCTTT.